The 5 T cell receptor beta chains reported below all come from one sample, sequenced in a study of blood T cell repertoires in COVID-19. This table comes from immunoSEQ multiplex PCR, and its TCRdb copy is limited to in-frame clones, with some not included. The data hold fewer than 110,000 clones, with around 83% observed a single time. Sequencing was carried out using peripheral blood. These receptors all stem from a man between 65 and 85 years old with acute or convalescent COVID-19.

The chain carries TRBV6-6 and TRBJ2-1, with D perhaps matching TRBD1 (6 bases). The CDR3 extends over 13 amino acids. CDR1 and CDR2 from the germline V gene are MNHNY and SVGAGI (reference sequence). V was cut by 6 bases and J by 9 bases, with 15 bases left in between. The CDR3 DNA is TGTGCCAGCAGCGCACAGGGTAAAGTTGAGCAGTTCTTC. The encoded protein is CASSAQGKVEQFF.

This rearrangement joins TRBV3-1 (or the pseudogene TRBV3-2) to TRBJ2-3; 9 nucleotides line up with TRBD1. The CDR3 runs 18 residues. The J segment lost 6 bases and the V segment lost 0 bases, leaving 13 bases of the junction unmatched. Germline loops: CDR1 LGHDT, CDR2 YNNKEL (reference sequence). The CDR3 coding sequence is TGTGCCAGCAGCCAAGAGGGGCGGGGACAGGGTAATTTTGATACGCAGTATTTT. Protein sequence: CASSQEGRGQGNFDTQYF.

J is TRBJ1-3 and V is TRBV9; 8 bases align to TRBD1. This CDR3 contains 16 residues. Trimming cost V 0 bases and J 4 bases; bases outside gene matches: 6. Per germline, CDR1 SGDLS and CDR2 YYNGEE. DNA for the CDR3: TGTGCCAGCAGCGTAGGTCAAGGACAGGGAGGAAACACCATATATTTT. Protein product: CASSVGQGQGGNTIYF. Looking up the rest from reference TRBV9 and TRBJ1-3 gives the full variable domain: DSGVTQTPKHLITATGQRVTLRCSPRSGDLSVYWYQQSLDQGLQFLIQYYNGEERAKGNILERFSAQQFPDLHSELNLSSLELGDSALYFCASSVGQGQGGNTIYFGEGSWLTVV.

J is TRBJ1-1 and V is TRBV21-1; the table names TRBD1, a call not compared with the DNA. TRBV21-1 is marked as a pseudogene. This CDR3 has 14 amino acids. The CDR3 DNA follows: TGTGCCAGCAGCAAAGAAGGGGAAGGGACTGAAGCTTTCTTT. It translates to CASSKEGEGTEAFF.

V and J are TRBV5-1 and TRBJ2-5; TRBD1 matches at 8 bases. This CDR3 contains 15 residues. Trimming cost V 4 bases and J 3 bases; bases outside gene matches: 8. CDR1 is SGHRS, CDR2 YFSETQ, per germline. This CDR3 reads CASSGGQGGEETQYF. CDR3 DNA sequence: TGCGCCAGCAGCGGCGGACAGGGCGGAGAAGAGACCCAGTACTTC.